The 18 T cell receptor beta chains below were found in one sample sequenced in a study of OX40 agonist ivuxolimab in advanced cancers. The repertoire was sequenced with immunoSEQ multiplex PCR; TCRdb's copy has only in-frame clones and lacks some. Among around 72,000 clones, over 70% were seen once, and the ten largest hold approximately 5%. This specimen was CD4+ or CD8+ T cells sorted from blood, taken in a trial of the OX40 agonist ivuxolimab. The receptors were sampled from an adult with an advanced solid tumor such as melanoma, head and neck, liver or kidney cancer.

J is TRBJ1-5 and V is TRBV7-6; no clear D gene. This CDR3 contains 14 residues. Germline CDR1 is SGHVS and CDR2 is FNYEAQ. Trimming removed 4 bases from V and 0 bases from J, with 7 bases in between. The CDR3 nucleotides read TGTGCCAGCAGCTCACGACCTAGCAATCAGCCCCAGCATTTT. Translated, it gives CASSSRPSNQPQHF. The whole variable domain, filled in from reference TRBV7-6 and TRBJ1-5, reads GAGVSQSPRYKVTKRGQDVALRCDPISGHVSLYWYRQALGQGPEFLTYFNYEAQQDKSGLPNDRFSAERPEGSISTLTIQRTEQRDSAMYRCASSSRPSNQPQHFGDGTRLSIL.

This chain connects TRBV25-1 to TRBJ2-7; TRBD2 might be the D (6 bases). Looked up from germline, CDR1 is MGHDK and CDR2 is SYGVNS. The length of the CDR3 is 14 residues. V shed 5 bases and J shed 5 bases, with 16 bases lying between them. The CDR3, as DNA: TGTGCCAGCAGTCTGGGGGGACCCGGCGACGAGCAGTACTTC. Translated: CASSLGGPGDEQYF.

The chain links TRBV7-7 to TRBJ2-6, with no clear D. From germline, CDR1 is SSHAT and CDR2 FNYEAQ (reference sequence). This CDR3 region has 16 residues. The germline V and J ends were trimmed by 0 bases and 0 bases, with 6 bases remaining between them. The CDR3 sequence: CASSLAGHSGANVLTF. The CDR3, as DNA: TGTGCCAGCAGCTTAGCAGGCCACTCTGGGGCCAACGTCCTGACTTTC.

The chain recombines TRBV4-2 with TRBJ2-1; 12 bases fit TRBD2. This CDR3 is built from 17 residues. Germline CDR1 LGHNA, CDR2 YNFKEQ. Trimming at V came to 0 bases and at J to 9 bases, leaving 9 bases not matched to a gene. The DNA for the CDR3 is TGTGCCAGCAGCCAAGATAGTCTAGCGGGAGGGCTGAGTGAGCAGTTCTTC. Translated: CASSQDSLAGGLSEQFF.

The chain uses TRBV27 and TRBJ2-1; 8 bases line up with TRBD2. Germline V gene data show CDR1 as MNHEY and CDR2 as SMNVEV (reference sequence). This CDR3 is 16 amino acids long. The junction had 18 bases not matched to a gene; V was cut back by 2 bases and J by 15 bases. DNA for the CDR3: TGTGCCAGCAGTTTAAGTATGGCGGGAGGAGGCATTGGGGCGTTCTTC. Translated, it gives CASSLSMAGGGIGAFF.

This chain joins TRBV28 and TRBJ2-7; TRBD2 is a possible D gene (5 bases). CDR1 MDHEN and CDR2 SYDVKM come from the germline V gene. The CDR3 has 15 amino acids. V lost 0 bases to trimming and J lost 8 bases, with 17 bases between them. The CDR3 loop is CASSLCDRAVCKQYF. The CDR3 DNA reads TGTGCCAGCAGTTTATGTGACCGAGCGGTATGTAAGCAGTACTTC.

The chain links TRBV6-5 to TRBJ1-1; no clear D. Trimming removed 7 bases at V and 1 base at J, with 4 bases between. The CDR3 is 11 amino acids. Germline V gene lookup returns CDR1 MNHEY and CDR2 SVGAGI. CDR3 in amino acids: CASTRNTEAFF. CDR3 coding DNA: TGTGCCAGCACCAGGAACACTGAAGCTTTCTTT.

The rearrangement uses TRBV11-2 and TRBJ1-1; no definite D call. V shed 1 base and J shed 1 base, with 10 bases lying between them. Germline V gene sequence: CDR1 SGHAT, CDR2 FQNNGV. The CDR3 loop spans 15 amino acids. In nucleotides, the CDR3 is TGTGCCAGCAGCTTAGCTGAGCGAGGGAACACTGAAGCTTTCTTT. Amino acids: CASSLAERGNTEAFF.

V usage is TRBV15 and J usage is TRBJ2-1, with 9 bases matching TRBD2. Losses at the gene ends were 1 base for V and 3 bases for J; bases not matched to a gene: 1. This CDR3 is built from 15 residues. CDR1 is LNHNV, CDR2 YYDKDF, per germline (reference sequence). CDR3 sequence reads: CATSRVAGVYNEQFF. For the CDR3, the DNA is TGTGCCACCAGCAGAGTAGCGGGAGTCTACAATGAGCAGTTCTTC.

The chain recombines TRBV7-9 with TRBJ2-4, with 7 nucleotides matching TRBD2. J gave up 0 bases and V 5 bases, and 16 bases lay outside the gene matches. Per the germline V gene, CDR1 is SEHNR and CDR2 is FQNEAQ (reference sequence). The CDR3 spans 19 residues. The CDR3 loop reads CASSHIGTMRTLAKNIQYF. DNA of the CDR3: TGTGCCAGCAGCCACATAGGGACTATGAGGACCTTAGCCAAAAACATTCAGTACTTC.

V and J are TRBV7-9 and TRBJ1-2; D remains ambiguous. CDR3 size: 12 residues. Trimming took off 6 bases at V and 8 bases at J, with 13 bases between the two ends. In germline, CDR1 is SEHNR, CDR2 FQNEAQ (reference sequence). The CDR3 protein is CASSRDVQGYTF. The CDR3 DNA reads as TGTGCCAGCAGTCGTGACGTGCAAGGCTACACCTTC. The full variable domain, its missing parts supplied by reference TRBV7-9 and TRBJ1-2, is DTGVSQNPRHKITKRGQNVTFRCDPISEHNRLYWYRQTLGQGPEFLTYFQNEAQLEKSRLLSDRFSAERPKGSFSTLEIQRTEQGDSAMYLCASSRDVQGYTFGSGTRLTVV.

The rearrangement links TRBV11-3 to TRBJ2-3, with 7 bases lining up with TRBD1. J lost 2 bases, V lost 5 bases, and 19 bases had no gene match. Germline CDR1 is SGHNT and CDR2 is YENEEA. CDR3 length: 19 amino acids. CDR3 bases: TGTGCCAGCAGCACTAGTCTAGATGGGACAGCGTTTTACACAGATACGCAGTATTTT. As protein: CASSTSLDGTAFYTDTQYF.

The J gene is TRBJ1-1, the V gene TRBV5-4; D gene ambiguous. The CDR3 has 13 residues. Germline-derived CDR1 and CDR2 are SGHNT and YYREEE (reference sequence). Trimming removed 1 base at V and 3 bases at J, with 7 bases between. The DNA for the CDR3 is TGTGCCAGCAGCTTGTCCGGTGACACTGAAGCTTTCTTT. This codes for CASSLSGDTEAFF.

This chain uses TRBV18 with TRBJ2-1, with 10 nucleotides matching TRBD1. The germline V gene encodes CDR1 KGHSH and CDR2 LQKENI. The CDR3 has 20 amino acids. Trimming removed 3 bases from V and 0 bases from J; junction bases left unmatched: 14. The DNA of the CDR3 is TGTGCCAGCTCACCTCTTGAAGGGACAGGGGTTCGGAGCTCCTACAATGAGCAGTTCTTC. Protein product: CASSPLEGTGVRSSYNEQFF. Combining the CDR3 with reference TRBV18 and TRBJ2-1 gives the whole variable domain NAGVMQNPRHLVRRRGQEARLRCSPMKGHSHVYWYRQLPEEGLKFMVYLQKENIIDESGMPKERFSAEFPKEGPSILRIQQVVRGDSAAYFCASSPLEGTGVRSSYNEQFFGPGTRLTVL.

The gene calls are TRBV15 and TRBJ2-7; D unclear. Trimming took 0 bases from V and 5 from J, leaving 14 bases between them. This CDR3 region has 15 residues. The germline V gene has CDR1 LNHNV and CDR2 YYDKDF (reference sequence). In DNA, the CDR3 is TGTGCCACCAGCAGAGATTTAGGGCTTAATGACGAGCAGTACTTC. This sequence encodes CATSRDLGLNDEQYF.

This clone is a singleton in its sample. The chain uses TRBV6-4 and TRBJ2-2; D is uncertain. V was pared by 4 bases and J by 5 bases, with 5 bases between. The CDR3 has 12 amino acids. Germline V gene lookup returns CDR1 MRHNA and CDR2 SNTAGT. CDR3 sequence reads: CASSAWTGELFF. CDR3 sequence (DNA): TGTGCCAGCAGTGCCTGGACCGGGGAGCTGTTTTTT.

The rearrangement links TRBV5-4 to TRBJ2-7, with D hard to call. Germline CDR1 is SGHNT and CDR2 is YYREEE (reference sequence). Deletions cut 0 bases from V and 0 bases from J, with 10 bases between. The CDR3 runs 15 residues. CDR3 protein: CASSLGDSRSYEQYF. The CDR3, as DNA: TGTGCCAGCAGCTTGGGCGACTCGCGCTCCTACGAGCAGTACTTC.

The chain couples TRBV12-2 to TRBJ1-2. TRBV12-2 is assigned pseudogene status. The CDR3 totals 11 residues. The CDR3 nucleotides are TGTGCAAGTCGCTTAGACTATGGCTACACCTTC. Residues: CASRLDYGYTF.